Below, one T cell receptor beta chain is given with its context. The source of the sample is a study of blood T cell repertoires in COVID-19. J was trimmed by 8 bases and V by 5 bases; bases with no gene match: 12. The CDR3 consists of 16 residues. The germline CDR1 and CDR2 sequences are SGHAT and FQNNGV. Here immunoSEQ multiplex PCR was the method, and the copy in TCRdb shows in-frame clones only, minus some. The sample holds 25,000 to 30,000 clones, 85% to 90% seen once. The sequencing sample was made of peripheral blood. The source of this sequence is a human donor in a cohort sampled during active COVID-19. This chain joins TRBV11-2 and TRBJ1-4; TRBD1 matches at 9 bases. The CDR3 sequence is CASSVNPQGAREKLFF. The CDR3 nucleotides are TGTGCCAGCAGCGTCAACCCACAGGGGGCGCGGGAAAAACTGTTTTTT. Supplemented by reference TRBV11-2 and TRBJ1-4, the full variable domain reads EAGVAQSPRYKIIEKRQSVAFWCNPISGHATLYWYQQILGQGPKLLIQFQNNGVVDDSQLPKDRFSAERLKGVDSTLKIQPAKLEDSAVYLCASSVNPQGAREKLFFGSGTQLSVL.